This T cell receptor beta chain comes out of a study of T-cell memory formation after mild COVID-19. The CDR3 contains 18 residues. In germline, CDR1 is MNHEY, CDR2 SMNVEV (reference sequence). V lost 4 bases, J lost 3 bases, and 11 bases stayed unmatched. This clonotype showed up just a few times. Its specificity is unknown. MiXCR, run by TCRdb on the 5' RACE reads, gives a single entry per CDR3 protein. The sample consists of 400,000 or so distinct CDR3 sequences, approximately 20% of them appearing once. Study results and limitations: Clones contracting across day 15 to 85 had a balanced CD4/CD8 profile; later expanding clones leaned CD4+.

This clonotype was obtained from an adult woman who had mild COVID-19 (a few samples of this study predate the infection). Cell type and time point are not known. The sequencing sample was made of PBMCs or a T cell subset sorted from them (not recorded which). This rearrangement joins TRBV27 to TRBJ2-3, with 12 positions matching TRBD2. CDR3 sequence (DNA): TGTGCCAGCAGTTATCTAGACCGACTAGCGGGAGAGACAGATACGCAGTATTTT. Translating it yields CASSYLDRLAGETDTQYF.